The T cell receptor (beta chain) described here comes from a study of T cell repertoires in cytomegalovirus infection. Study context: It was the public TCR beta signatures that indicated both CMV infection and matching HLA type.

A note on this clonotype: Its cognate antigen is unknown.

The CDR3 is 15 amino acids. From germline, CDR1 is SGHNT and CDR2 YYREEE (reference sequence). V lost 2 bases to trimming and J lost 2 bases, with 13 bases between them. From the reads, TCRdb called clonotypes with MiXCR, one entry per CDR3 protein. The sample has approximately 490,000 distinct CDR3 sequences; roughly 10% are singletons. Points from the study as a whole: HLA-C-restricted CMV-specific TCR beta clonotypes were dominant in the ex vivo response. CMV carriers having the relevant HLA were flagged by cumulative public TCR beta family frequency.

The source is a human donor in good health (CMV status not recorded). Some clones in this sample may be carry-over from other donors' samples. The rearrangement joins TRBV5-4 to TRBJ2-5; tentative D call: TRBD1 (6 bases). Material: PBMCs. This chain's CDR3 is CASSLDRTVQETQYF. CDR3 bases: TGTGCCAGCAGCTTAGATAGGACAGTTCAAGAGACCCAGTACTTC.